The 9 T cell receptor beta chains presented below share a single source sample, sequenced in a study of glioma-infiltrating T cells after dendritic cell vaccination. The protocol was immunoSEQ multiplex PCR, while the TCRdb copy is restricted to in-frame clones and leaves out a portion. Here the sample spans tens of thousands of clones, 82% being singletons. This specimen was blood, taken before dendritic cell vaccination. The receptors stem from a human donor with glioblastoma.

This chain joins TRBV7-9 and TRBJ1-4; D is unclear. V dropped 2 bases and J dropped 10 bases, with 20 bases sitting between them. Germline CDR1 SEHNR, CDR2 FQNEAQ (reference sequence). The CDR3 totals 16 residues. Here the CDR3 reads CASSLIRPSISVKLFF. Written as DNA, the CDR3 is TGTGCCAGCAGCTTAATCCGTCCGAGTATTAGTGTAAAACTGTTTTTT.

Concerning this clone itself: Germline and junction disagree at one end, which may indicate a read error. The CDR3 region is CPSSPRQGGWETQYF. CDR3 DNA: TGTCCCAGCAGCCCGAGACAGGGTGGGTGGGAGACCCAGTACTTC. This rearrangement joins TRBV28 to TRBJ2-5; 7 positions agree with TRBD1. From germline, CDR1 is MDHEN and CDR2 SYDVKM. The CDR3 runs 15 residues. The complete variable domain, with remaining parts taken from reference TRBV28 and TRBJ2-5, reads DVKVTQSSRYLVKRTGEKVFLECVQDMDHENMFWYRQDPGLGLRLIYFSYDVKMKEKGDIPEGYSVSREKKERFSLILESASTNQTSMYLCPSSPRQGGWETQYFGPGTRLLVL.

This clone was recorded once. The V gene is TRBV19, the J gene TRBJ2-1; TRBD2 aligns across 9 bases. Unmatched junction bases numbered 3, after V lost 5 bases and J lost 4 bases. From germline, CDR1 is LNHDA and CDR2 SQIVND (reference sequence). This CDR3 region has 14 residues. The CDR3 nucleotides read TGTGCCAGTAGTGGGCTAGCGGGGTACAATGAGCAGTTCTTC. This gives the protein CASSGLAGYNEQFF.

The rearrangement uses TRBV6-1 and TRBJ2-5, with 12 positions matching TRBD1. This CDR3 spans 15 amino acids. Trimming removed 7 bases from V and 4 bases from J; junction bases left unmatched: 7. Germline V lookup: CDR1 MNHNS, CDR2 SASEGT. The CDR3 DNA reads TGTGCCAGCAACCCGGGACAGGGGGCGAGAGAGACCCAGTACTTC. Protein product: CASNPGQGARETQYF.

The CDR3 DNA reads TGTGCCACCAGCCGGAGCGGGGGAAGTCAGCCCCAGCATTTT. It translates to CATSRSGGSQPQHF. V and J are TRBV15 and TRBJ1-5; D is possibly TRBD1 (5 bases). V dropped 5 bases and J dropped 6 bases, with 14 bases sitting between them. From germline, CDR1 is LNHNV and CDR2 YYDKDF (reference sequence). The CDR3 is made up of 14 amino acids.

On this clone itself: At the DNA level, this CDR3 is encoded by other sequences in the same sample as well. The V call is TRBV5-1, the J call TRBJ1-1; 9 bases match TRBD1. Looked up from germline, CDR1 is SGHRS and CDR2 is YFSETQ. This CDR3 has 15 residues. The V segment lost 0 bases and the J segment 2 bases; nucleotides outside the gene matches: 2. The CDR3 spells CASSLAGQGNTEAFF. The CDR3 nucleotides are TGCGCCAGCAGCTTGGCGGGACAGGGCAACACTGAAGCTTTCTTT.

The V call is TRBV11-3, the J call TRBJ1-1, with no clear D. Trimming cost V 5 bases and J 1 base, with 11 bases left between them. CDR1 and CDR2 (germline): SGHNT, YENEEA. The CDR3 has 14 amino acids. DNA for the CDR3: TGTGCCAGCAGCCCCGGTGGAGCGAACACTGAAGCTTTCTTT. It yields the protein CASSPGGANTEAFF.

This clone was detected a few times. The chain combines TRBV7-8 with TRBJ2-2; TRBD2 is a possible D gene (5 bases). Germline V lookup: CDR1 SGHVS, CDR2 FQNEAQ. The CDR3 contains 15 residues. Trimming cost V 7 bases and J 6 bases, with 18 bases left between them. CDR3 sequence reads: CASKTTRAPPGELFF. In nucleotides, the CDR3 is TGTGCCAGCAAAACAACGAGGGCGCCCCCCGGGGAGCTGTTTTTT.

The J gene is TRBJ2-2, the V gene TRBV7-2, with 11 positions matching TRBD2. The V segment lost 3 bases and the J segment 4 bases; nucleotides outside the gene matches: 4. This CDR3 is built from 16 residues. From germline, CDR1 is SGHTA and CDR2 FQGNSA. The CDR3 here is CASSFNSGGATGELFF. The CDR3 nucleotides are TGTGCCAGCAGCTTCAATAGCGGGGGGGCCACCGGGGAGCTGTTTTTT. Based on the CDR3 plus reference TRBV7-2 and TRBJ2-2, the full variable domain is GAGVSQSPSNKVTEKGKDVELRCDPISGHTALYWYRQSLGQGLEFLIYFQGNSAPDKSGLPSDRFSAERTGGSVSTLTIQRTQQEDSAVYLCASSFNSGGATGELFFGEGSRLTVL.